This is a list of T cell receptor beta chains from one sample in a study of neurological immune-mediated disorders. TCRdb analysed the 5' RACE reads with MiXCR anew, one entry per CDR3 protein. The profile shows about 39,000 distinct CDR3 sequences, 7% to 8.5% of them singletons. Sequenced input: CD4+ T cells from blood. The receptors were sampled from a middle-aged man in good health. Each CDR3 is given with its conserved first and last residue.

>TRBV28|TRBJ1-5|16
CASSPSTQGNNQPQHF
>TRBV28|TRBJ1-5|14
CASSPPARGQPQHF
>TRBV19|TRBJ1-2|14
CASSSDRGDYGYTF
>TRBV18|TRBJ2-4|17
CASSPRGRNGAKNIQYF
>TRBV28|TRBJ2-7|15
CASSPAGVGGYEQYF
>TRBV20-1|TRBJ2-5|12
CSAPTGRETQYF
>TRBV29-1|TRBJ1-1|14
CSVGVMTGNTEAFF
>TRBV6-2/TRBV6-3|TRBJ1-2|17
CASRMPGQGAVVYGYTF
>TRBV5-1|TRBJ2-5|13
CASSLATEETQYF
>TRBV28|TRBJ2-4|14
CASSLTSGKNIQYF
>TRBV20-1|TRBJ2-1|18
CSPLRQAEREMDYNEQFF
>TRBV20-1|TRBJ1-5|13
CSARGGDNQPQHF
>TRBV9|TRBJ2-1|15
CASSAGLAGINEQFF
>TRBV29-1|TRBJ2-1|13
CSVGLAGDNEQFF
>TRBV19|TRBJ2-4|18
CASSMAASGPLAKNIQYF
>TRBV6-6|TRBJ1-2|13
CASRAGTNYGYTF
>TRBV7-3|TRBJ2-7|15
CASSLQSGGIYEQYF
>TRBV5-1|TRBJ2-2|14
CASSTRDRTGELFF
>TRBV7-9|TRBJ2-5|16
CASSLPAGLTGETQYF
>TRBV5-1|TRBJ1-2|16
CASSLTGTGAPYGYTF
>TRBV29-1|TRBJ2-7|12
CSVGVGGNEQYF
>TRBV11-3|TRBJ2-5|12
CASSLVTRVQYF
>TRBV5-1|TRBJ1-1|15
CASSLIGTGNTEAFF
>TRBV3-1|TRBJ2-3|15
CASSQETGRYDTQYF
>TRBV7-2|TRBJ2-5|14
CASSLSFSEETQYF
>TRBV9|TRBJ2-1|16
CASSVGGGFIHNEQFF
>TRBV30|TRBJ2-1|15
CAWSVGTSSYNEQFF
>TRBV4-2|TRBJ2-7|13
CASSKEEWAEQYF
>TRBV7-2|TRBJ2-3|15
CASSSGLAGPDTQYF
>TRBV12-3/TRBV12-4|TRBJ2-2|14
CASSSFGVDGELFF
>TRBV4-1|TRBJ2-2|17
CASSPPARTENTGELFF
>TRBV28|TRBJ2-5|13
CASSQTGLETQYF
>TRBV28|TRBJ1-5|17
CASSLYSPSRGNQPQHF
>TRBV4-2|TRBJ2-7|18
CASSRELGLAGEVDEQYF
>TRBV28|TRBJ2-3|16
CASSKRTYSSTDTQYF
>TRBV11-2|TRBJ2-1|15
CASSLVAGVVYEQFF
>TRBV5-5|TRBJ2-1|16
CASSLVLAGYRNEQFF
>TRBV7-8|TRBJ2-7|14
CASNPSRQGYEQYF
>TRBV6-2/TRBV6-3|TRBJ2-5|13
CASSRSIQETQYF
>TRBV4-3|TRBJ2-2|18
CASSQPYPGQQGNGELFF
>TRBV7-9|TRBJ1-4|16
CASSLVSGTTNEKLFF
>TRBV5-6|TRBJ2-1|11
CASSLGNEQFF
>TRBV5-1|TRBJ2-3|14
CASSLGDFTDTQYF
>TRBV5-4|TRBJ1-4|16
CASSTSAGSHNEKLFF
>TRBV19|TRBJ1-5|16
CASSIPGTGANQPQHF
>TRBV7-3|TRBJ2-5|13
CASSLWTGETQYF
>TRBV18|TRBJ2-2|13
CASANAVVGELFF
>TRBV29-1|TRBJ2-1|15
CSVVIAGTGGSEQFF
>TRBV20-1|TRBJ1-1|12
CSARGGATEAFF
>TRBV7-8|TRBJ2-5|16
CASSWQLDRAQETQYF
>TRBV29-1|TRBJ2-1|13
CSAQGGRYNEQFF
>TRBV20-1|TRBJ2-1|15
CSAPSLAGSYNEQFF
>TRBV10-3|TRBJ2-3|14
CATTLAGGGDTQYF
>TRBV7-2|TRBJ2-7|13
CASTRGVVGEQYF